Included here is one T cell receptor beta chain sequence, with context. A much larger clone differs by one base, so this may be a read error. The data stem from a study of T-cell reconstitution after alpha-beta-depleted transplantation in children. Germline CDR1 and CDR2: SGHTA and FQGTGA. This CDR3 has 15 residues. With 4 bases removed from V and 9 bases from J, the gap between germline ends came to 19 bases. Unique molecular identifiers featured in how the TCRbeta library was prepared. TCRdb reprocessed the PCR reads with MiXCR, giving one entry per CDR3 protein. The sample shows around 360,000 distinct CDR3 sequences, about 9.4% of them seen only once.

Sequencing was performed on PBMCs from the stem cell graft donor, taken from the stem cell graft. This TCR was sampled from a human donor who donated a stem cell graft to a child with acute lymphoblastic leukemia. The V and J genes are TRBV7-3 and TRBJ2-1; D unresolved. The CDR3 region has the DNA TGTGCCAGCAGCTCAACCGGGTTACTAAGAGGTGAGCAGTTCTTC. It translates to CASSSTGLLRGEQFF.